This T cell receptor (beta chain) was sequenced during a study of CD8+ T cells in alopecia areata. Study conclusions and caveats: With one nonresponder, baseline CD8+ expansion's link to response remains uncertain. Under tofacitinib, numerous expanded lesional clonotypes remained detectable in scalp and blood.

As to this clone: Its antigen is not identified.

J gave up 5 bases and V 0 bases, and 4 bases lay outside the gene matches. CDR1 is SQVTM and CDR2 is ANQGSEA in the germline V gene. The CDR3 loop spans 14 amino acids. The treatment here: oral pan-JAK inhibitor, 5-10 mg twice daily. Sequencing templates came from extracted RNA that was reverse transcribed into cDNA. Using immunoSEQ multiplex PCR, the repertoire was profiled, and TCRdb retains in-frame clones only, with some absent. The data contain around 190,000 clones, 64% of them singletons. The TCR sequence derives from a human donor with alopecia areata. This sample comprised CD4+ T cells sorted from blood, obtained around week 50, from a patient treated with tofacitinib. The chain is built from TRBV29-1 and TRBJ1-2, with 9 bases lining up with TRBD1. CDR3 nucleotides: TGCAGCGTTGAAGAGACGGGACAGGGTTATGGCTACACCTTC. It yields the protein CSVEETGQGYGYTF.